This T cell receptor beta chain appears in the sequencing data of a study of CD8+CD57+ T cells in acquired aplastic anemia. Study at large: Sorted CD4+ and CD8+ cells yielded approximately 3.4 ug of DNA on average. Findings and caveats of the study: In common between the patients and the controls were approximately 30 CD8+ CDR3 sequences.

Deletions cut 5 bases from V and 1 base from J, with 12 bases between. The CDR3 is 15 amino acids. Germline V gene lookup returns CDR1 LNHDA and CDR2 SQIVND (reference sequence). Profiling that covered TCR beta VDJ and CDR3 relied on genomic DNA as its template. Each CDR3 protein is one row after TCRdb ran MiXCR on the reads. The sample holds around 500,000 distinct CDR3 sequences, around 30% seen once. CD8+CD57+ cell expansion had been shown by flow cytometry in patients chosen for sequencing. Each patient carried a diagnosis of severe acquired aplastic anemia. By the time of blood sampling, patients had still received no therapy. This clonotype occurred many times. Its antigen is still unknown.

This clonotype was sampled from a human donor with aplastic anemia. The sample taken for sequencing was sorted CD4+, CD8+, or CD8+CD57+ T cells (not recorded which) from PBMCs. The chain links TRBV19 to TRBJ1-5, with D maybe TRBD1 (5 bases). CDR3 DNA: TGTGCCAGTAGTGAGGGGAGGGGAAGCAATCAGCCCCAGCATTTT. This sequence encodes CASSEGRGSNQPQHF.